A single sample gave rise to the 26 T cell receptor beta chains below, sequenced in a study of blood T cells in healthy people across ages. The use of a sample-barcoded 5' primer and a J-beta primer mix characterized a second PCR of 7 to 11 cycles. TCRdb reanalysed the 5' RACE reads using MiXCR and keeps one entry per CDR3 protein. The sample consists of more than 1.4 million distinct CDR3 sequences, approximately 40% of them appearing once. The sample comprised blood. The source of these receptors is a woman under 30 in good health.

The chain employs TRBV28 and TRBJ2-5; 8 positions agree with TRBD1. CDR3 length equals 15 residues. V shed 3 bases and J 5 bases; nucleotides not matched to a gene: 8. CDR1 is MDHEN and CDR2 is SYDVKM in the germline V gene. The CDR3 loop is CASSFGPGGGETQYF. The CDR3 nucleotides are TGTGCCAGCAGTTTCGGTCCAGGGGGCGGGGAGACCCAGTACTTC.

The chain uses TRBV28 and TRBJ1-1; D gene ambiguous. Trimming left V 6 bases short and J 4 bases short, with 15 bases between. CDR3 length equals 14 residues. Germline V lookup: CDR1 MDHEN, CDR2 SYDVKM. CDR3 DNA sequence: TGTGCCAGCAGCCCCCAAAGGGAATTCACTGAAGCTTTCTTT. This translates into CASSPQREFTEAFF.

This clonotype was counted only a few times. V gene TRBV7-2 combines with J gene TRBJ2-3, with TRBD2 identical over 9 bases. The germline CDR1 and CDR2 sequences are SGHTA and FQGNSA. V trimming: 8 bases; J trimming: 2 bases; junction bases outside the gene matches: 8. The CDR3 has 15 residues. The CDR3 is CASGRLAGVTDTQYF. Written as DNA, the CDR3 is TGTGCCAGCGGACGCTTAGCGGGGGTCACAGATACGCAGTATTTT.

The chain recombines TRBV11-3 with TRBJ2-1; perhaps D is TRBD1 or TRBD2 (5 bases each). CDR1 and CDR2 (germline): SGHNT, YENEEA. This CDR3 spans 16 amino acids. V was clipped by 5 bases and J by 4 bases, with 18 bases between them. The CDR3 protein is CASSPTPGLHYNEQFF. The DNA of the CDR3 is TGTGCCAGCAGCCCCACCCCGGGGCTACATTACAATGAGCAGTTCTTC.

The chain has TRBV30 and TRBJ2-7; possibly TRBD1 for D (7 bases). The length of the CDR3 is 16 residues. The ends were cut back, 4 bases at V and 6 bases at J, with 25 bases in the middle. The germline V gene encodes CDR1 GTSNPN and CDR2 SVGIG (reference sequence). CDR3 sequence: CAWTTGTEGRRAEQYF. For the CDR3, the DNA is TGTGCCTGGACCACCGGGACAGAGGGCCGGAGGGCCGAGCAGTACTTC. The variable domain in full, completed from reference TRBV30 and TRBJ2-7, reads SQTIHQWPATLVQPVGSPLSLECTVEGTSNPNLYWYRQAAGRGLQLLFYSVGIGQISSEVPQNLSASRPQDRQFILSSKKLLLSDSGFYLCAWTTGTEGRRAEQYFGPGTRLTVT.

The chain recombines TRBV10-3 with TRBJ2-2; TRBD1 matches at 7 bases. V lost 8 bases and J lost 8; bases outside the gene matches: 14. Germline CDR1 and CDR2: ENHRY and SYGVKD. The CDR3 has 15 residues. The CDR3 region is CAIGEMTGLSGELFF. The CDR3 bases are TGTGCCATCGGGGAGATGACAGGGCTCTCAGGGGAGCTGTTTTTT.

The CDR3 DNA reads as TGTGCCAGCAGGGGGCTAGCGGGAGAGTATGGTACGCAGTATTTT. It encodes CASRGLAGEYGTQYF. The rearrangement joins TRBV2 to TRBJ2-3, with 10 bases aligning to TRBD2. The junction had 11 bases not matched to a gene; V was cut back by 6 bases and J by 8 bases. The CDR3 consists of 15 residues. Per the germline V gene, CDR1 is SNHLY and CDR2 is FYNNEI. The whole variable domain, remainder taken from reference TRBV2 and TRBJ2-3, is EPEVTQTPSHQVTQMGQEVILRCVPISNHLYFYWYRQILGQKVEFLVSFYNNEISEKSEIFDDQFSVERPDGSNFTLKIRSTKLEDSAMYFCASRGLAGEYGTQYFGPGTRLTVL.

The rearrangement links TRBV5-1 to TRBJ1-1, with D possibly TRBD1 on 6 matching bases. Trimming shortened V by 2 bases and J by 3 bases, and 20 bases separated the two germline ends. CDR3 size: 17 residues. The V gene's germline CDR1 is SGHRS and CDR2 YFSETQ. CDR3 loop: CASSFTLDSPGYTEAFF. The CDR3 nucleotides read TGCGCCAGCAGCTTTACCTTGGACAGCCCGGGATACACTGAAGCTTTCTTT.

The chain uses TRBV14 and TRBJ2-2; D perhaps matches TRBD1 (6 bases). Germline loops: CDR1 SGHDN, CDR2 FVKESK. There are 15 residues in the CDR3. V gave up 0 bases and J gave up 6 bases, with 11 bases separating them. The CDR3, as DNA: TGTGCCAGCAGCCAAGAACAGGGCTATGCCGGGGAGCTGTTTTTT. Translated, it gives CASSQEQGYAGELFF. Looking up the rest from reference TRBV14 and TRBJ2-2 gives the full variable domain: EAGVTQFPSHSVIEKGQTVTLRCDPISGHDNLYWYRRVMGKEIKFLLHFVKESKQDESGMPNNRFLAERTGGTYSTLKVQPAELEDSGVYFCASSQEQGYAGELFFGEGSRLTVL.

The rearrangement joins TRBV15 to TRBJ2-5; a weak D match, TRBD2 (6 bases). The germline V gene encodes CDR1 LNHNV and CDR2 YYDKDF (reference sequence). Trimming took off 4 bases at V and 2 bases at J, with 11 bases between the two ends. CDR3 length equals 14 residues. The CDR3, as DNA: TGTGCCACCAGCAACGGAGGAGGGCAAGAGACCCAGTACTTC. Its translation: CATSNGGGQETQYF.

The chain uses TRBV7-9 and TRBJ2-1, with 8 bases aligning to TRBD2. This CDR3 has 18 amino acids. Looked up from germline, CDR1 is SEHNR and CDR2 is FQNEAQ (reference sequence). Losses at the gene ends were 4 bases for V and 8 bases for J; bases not matched to a gene: 19. The CDR3: CASSSNSPGAGGQDEQFF. For the CDR3, the DNA is TGTGCCAGCAGCTCCAACTCCCCCGGGGCGGGAGGTCAGGATGAGCAGTTCTTC. The whole variable domain, filled in from reference TRBV7-9 and TRBJ2-1, reads DTGVSQNPRHKITKRGQNVTFRCDPISEHNRLYWYRQTLGQGPEFLTYFQNEAQLEKSRLLSDRFSAERPKGSFSTLEIQRTEQGDSAMYLCASSSNSPGAGGQDEQFFGPGTRLTVL.

This clonotype was counted between two and nine times. The genes are TRBV5-6 and TRBJ1-4; no reliable D call. Per germline, CDR1 SGHDT and CDR2 YYEEEE. The CDR3 is made up of 16 amino acids. V lost 4 bases to trimming and J lost 2 bases, with 15 bases between them. The CDR3 sequence: CASSRPGRGTNEKLFF. The DNA of the CDR3 is TGTGCCAGCAGCCGACCGGGCCGTGGTACTAATGAAAAACTGTTTTTT.

The chain is built from TRBV20-1 and TRBJ2-7, with a tentative D call TRBD2 (5 bases). V lost 4 bases and J 4 bases, leaving 20 bases between the germline ends. Germline V gene data show CDR1 as DFQATT and CDR2 as SNEGSKA (reference sequence). This CDR3 region has 15 residues. The CDR3 loop is CSAIMGGGSSYEQYF. CDR3 nucleotide sequence: TGCAGTGCTATAATGGGCGGAGGATCATCTTACGAGCAGTACTTC.

This chain connects TRBV20-1 to TRBJ2-3, with 10 bases that match TRBD2. This CDR3 is 16 amino acids long. V lost 3 bases to trimming and J lost 2 bases; unmatched junction nucleotides: 8. CDR1 DFQATT and CDR2 SNEGSKA come from the germline V gene (reference sequence). CDR3 amino acids: CSASSTSGAYTDTQYF. DNA for the CDR3: TGCAGTGCTAGCTCCACTAGCGGGGCCTACACAGATACGCAGTATTTT.

The J gene is TRBJ2-2, the V gene TRBV7-3, with D unclear. Deletions cut 8 bases from V and 1 base from J, with 11 bases between. The CDR3 loop spans 14 amino acids. Germline assignment: CDR1 SGHTA and CDR2 FQGTGA. CDR3 DNA sequence: TGTGCCAGCTCGGCCTTTGTGAACACCGGGGAGCTGTTTTTT. It is translated as CASSAFVNTGELFF. The variable domain in full, with the rest retrieved from reference TRBV7-3 and TRBJ2-2, is GAGVSQTPSNKVTEKGKYVELRCDPISGHTALYWYRQSLGQGPEFLIYFQGTGAADDSGLPNDRFFAVRPEGSVSTLKIQRTERGDSAVYLCASSAFVNTGELFFGEGSRLTVL.

The chain is built from TRBV20-1 and TRBJ1-5, with D unresolved. From germline, CDR1 is DFQATT and CDR2 SNEGSKA (reference sequence). Trimming pared 7 bases from V and 0 bases from J, leaving 7 bases between. This CDR3 has 12 amino acids. CDR3 bases: TGCAGTGGGATGTATAGCAATCAGCCCCAGCATTTT. Translated: CSGMYSNQPQHF.

This clonotype was counted only a few times. The chain is built from TRBV4-1 and TRBJ1-1; D unclear. The CDR3 runs 14 residues. Trimming pared 5 bases from V and 5 bases from J, leaving 15 bases between. Germline V gene lookup returns CDR1 MGHRA and CDR2 YSYEKL. CDR3 coding DNA: TGCGCCAGCAGCGTTACCTCCCAACCTACTGAAGCTTTCTTT. It yields the protein CASSVTSQPTEAFF.

Turning to this clonotype: At one of its ends the junction is not consistent with the germline gene, which may arise from a read error. The genes are TRBV5-5 and TRBJ2-1; TRBD2 matches at 7 bases. In germline, CDR1 is SGHKS, CDR2 YYEKEE (reference sequence). The CDR3 has 17 residues. CDR3 nucleotides: TGTGCCGGCAGCTTGGTGGCTAGCGGAATCTTTTACAATGAGCAGTTCTTC. Residues: CAGSLVASGIFYNEQFF.

The chain is built from TRBV6-2 or TRBV6-3 and TRBJ2-1, with 8 bases lining up with TRBD2. CDR3 length: 16 amino acids. CDR1 MNHEY and CDR2 SVGEGT come from the germline V gene. Trimming took 6 bases from V and 0 from J; bases not matched to a gene: 7. CDR3 sequence: CASRAPGGASYNEQFF. The CDR3 DNA sequence: TGTGCCAGCAGGGCCCCCGGGGGGGCCTCCTACAATGAGCAGTTCTTC.

This chain connects TRBV2 to TRBJ2-4, with a possible D match to TRBD2 (5 bases). Germline CDR1 is SNHLY and CDR2 is FYNNEI. This CDR3 is 16 amino acids long. The V and J ends lost 1 base and 0 bases respectively, with 10 bases between them. CDR3 in DNA: TGTGCCAGCAGTGAAGGGGCGGGCCTAGCCAAAAACATTCAGTACTTC. Translation gives CASSEGAGLAKNIQYF.

This clonotype was counted a few times. The chain uses TRBV6-2 or TRBV6-3 and TRBJ2-5; D uncertain. Germline V gene sequence: CDR1 MNHEY, CDR2 SVGEGT. The CDR3 runs 14 residues. Trimming pared 7 bases from V and 5 bases from J, leaving 17 bases between. In nucleotides, the CDR3 is TGTGCCAGCAATTCACGTCTAGATTCGGAGACCCAGTACTTC. It specifies CASNSRLDSETQYF.

This clonotype has a single count. The V call is TRBV28, the J call TRBJ1-2, with 8 bases matching TRBD1. Germline lookup yields CDR1 MDHEN and CDR2 SYDVKM. The CDR3 sequence is 16 residues long. With V trimmed by 5 bases and J by 6 bases, 14 bases remained unmatched. The CDR3 DNA follows: TGTGCCAGCAGTACACTCCCCAGGGGGCATAAAGATGGCTACACCTTC. It encodes CASSTLPRGHKDGYTF.

As DNA, the CDR3 is TGTGCCAGTACAACCCATCAGGGAGGGCAGCCCCAGCATTTT. Amino acids: CASTTHQGGQPQHF. The gene calls are TRBV28 and TRBJ1-5, with D maybe TRBD1 (5 bases). Germline V lookup: CDR1 MDHEN, CDR2 SYDVKM. V lost 9 bases to trimming and J lost 7 bases, with 19 bases between them. The CDR3 loop spans 14 amino acids.

The genes are TRBV20-1 and TRBJ2-7; 10 bases match TRBD2. Germline lookup yields CDR1 DFQATT and CDR2 SNEGSKA (reference sequence). J was trimmed by 3 bases and V by 7 bases; bases with no gene match: 3. CDR3 size: 12 residues. In nucleotides, the CDR3 is TGCAGTGTGGAGCGGGAGGGCTACGAGCAGTACTTC. Encoded protein: CSVEREGYEQYF.

This clonotype was detected a few times. V is TRBV5-1 and J is TRBJ2-6, with D perhaps assigned TRBD1 or TRBD2 (6 bases each). CDR1 is SGHRS, CDR2 YFSETQ, per germline. V was shortened by 5 bases and J by 0 bases, with 12 bases between the two germline ends. CDR3 length equals 16 residues. This chain's CDR3 is CASRRDTSSGANVLTF. CDR3 bases: TGCGCCAGCAGGCGGGACACTAGCTCTGGGGCCAACGTCCTGACTTTC.

This clonotype was seen more than once but under ten times. The chain employs TRBV7-9 and TRBJ2-7; 7 bases match TRBD1. V lost 5 bases, J lost 2 bases, and 9 bases stayed unmatched. Germline values: CDR1 SEHNR, CDR2 FQNEAQ (reference sequence). The CDR3 totals 15 residues. The chain's CDR3 is CASSRDSLRTYEQYF. The CDR3 nucleotides are TGTGCCAGCAGCCGGGACAGCCTTCGAACCTACGAGCAGTACTTC.